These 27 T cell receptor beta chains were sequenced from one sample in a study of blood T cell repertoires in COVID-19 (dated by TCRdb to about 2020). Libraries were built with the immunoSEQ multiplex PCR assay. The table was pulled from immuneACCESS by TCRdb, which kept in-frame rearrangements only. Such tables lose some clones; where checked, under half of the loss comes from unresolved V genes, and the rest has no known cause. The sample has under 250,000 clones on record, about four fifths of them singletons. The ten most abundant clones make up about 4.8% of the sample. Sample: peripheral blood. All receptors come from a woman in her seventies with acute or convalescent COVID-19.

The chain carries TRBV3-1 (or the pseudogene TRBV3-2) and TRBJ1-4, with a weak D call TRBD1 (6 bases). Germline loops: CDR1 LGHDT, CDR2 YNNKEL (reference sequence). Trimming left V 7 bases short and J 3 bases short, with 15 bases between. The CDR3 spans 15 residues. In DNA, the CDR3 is TGTGCCAGCAAGTTGGGGGGGGCGTCTAATGAAAAACTGTTTTTT. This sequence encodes CASKLGGASNEKLFF.

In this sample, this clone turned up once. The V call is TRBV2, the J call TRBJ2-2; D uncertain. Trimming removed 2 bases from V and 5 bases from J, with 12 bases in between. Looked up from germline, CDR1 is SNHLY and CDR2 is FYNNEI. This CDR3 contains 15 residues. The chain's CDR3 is CASSEPPPTTGELFF. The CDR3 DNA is TGTGCCAGCAGTGAACCCCCCCCAACTACCGGGGAGCTGTTTTTT.

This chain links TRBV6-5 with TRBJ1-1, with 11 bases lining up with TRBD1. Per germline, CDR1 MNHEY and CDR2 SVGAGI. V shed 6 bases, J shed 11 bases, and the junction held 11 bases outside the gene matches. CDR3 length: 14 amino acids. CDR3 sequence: CASSLRDRGRWAFF. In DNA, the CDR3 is TGTGCCAGCAGCCTTCGGGACAGGGGGAGGTGGGCTTTCTTT.

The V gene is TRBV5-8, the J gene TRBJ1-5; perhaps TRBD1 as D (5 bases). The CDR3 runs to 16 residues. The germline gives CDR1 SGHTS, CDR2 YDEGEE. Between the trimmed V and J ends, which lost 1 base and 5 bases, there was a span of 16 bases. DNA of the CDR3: TGTGCCAGCAGCTTGCGCGCGGGGCGTTCGTATCAGCCCCAGCATTTT. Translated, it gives CASSLRAGRSYQPQHF.

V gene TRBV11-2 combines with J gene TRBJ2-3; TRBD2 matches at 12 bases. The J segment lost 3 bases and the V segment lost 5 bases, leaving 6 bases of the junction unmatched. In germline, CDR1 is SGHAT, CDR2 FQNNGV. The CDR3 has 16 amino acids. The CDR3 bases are TGTGCCAGCAGCACGCGAACTAGCGGGGGGACAGATACGCAGTATTTT. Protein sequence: CASSTRTSGGTDTQYF.

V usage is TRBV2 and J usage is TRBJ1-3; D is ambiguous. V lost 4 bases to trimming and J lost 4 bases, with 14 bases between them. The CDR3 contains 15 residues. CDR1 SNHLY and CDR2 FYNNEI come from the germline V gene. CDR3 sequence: CASSGTQTFGNTIYF. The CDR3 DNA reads TGTGCCAGCAGTGGTACGCAGACTTTCGGAAACACCATATATTTT.

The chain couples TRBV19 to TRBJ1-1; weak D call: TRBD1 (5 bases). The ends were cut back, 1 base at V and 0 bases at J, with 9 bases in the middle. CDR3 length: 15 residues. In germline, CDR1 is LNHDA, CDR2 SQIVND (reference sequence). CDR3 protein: CASSIGGRVNTEAFF. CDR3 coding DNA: TGTGCCAGTAGTATAGGCGGCAGGGTGAACACTGAAGCTTTCTTT.

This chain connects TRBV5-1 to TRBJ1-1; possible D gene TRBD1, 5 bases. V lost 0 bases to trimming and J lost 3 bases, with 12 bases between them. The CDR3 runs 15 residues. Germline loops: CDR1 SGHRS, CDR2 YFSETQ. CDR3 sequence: CASSLDGGRDTEAFF. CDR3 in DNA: TGCGCCAGCAGCTTGGACGGGGGTCGGGACACTGAAGCTTTCTTT.

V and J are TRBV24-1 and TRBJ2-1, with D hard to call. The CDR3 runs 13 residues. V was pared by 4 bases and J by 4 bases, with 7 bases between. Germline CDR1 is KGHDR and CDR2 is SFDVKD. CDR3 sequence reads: CATSEGPYNEQFF. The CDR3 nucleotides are TGTGCCACCAGTGAGGGCCCTTACAATGAGCAGTTCTTC.

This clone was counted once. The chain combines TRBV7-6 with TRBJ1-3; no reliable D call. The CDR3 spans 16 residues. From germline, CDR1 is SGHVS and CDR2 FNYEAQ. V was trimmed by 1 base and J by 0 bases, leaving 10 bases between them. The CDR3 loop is CASSLGQAGSGNTIYF. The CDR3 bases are TGTGCCAGCAGCTTAGGGCAAGCGGGCTCTGGAAACACCATATATTTT.

The CDR3 here is CASSRTGLNTEAFF. The CDR3, as DNA: TGTGCCAGCAGTCGGACAGGGTTGAACACTGAAGCTTTCTTT. V usage is TRBV6-6 and J usage is TRBJ1-1; 8 bases agree with TRBD1. This CDR3 contains 14 residues. Unmatched junction bases numbered 2, after V lost 5 bases and J lost 0 bases. Germline CDR1 MNHNY, CDR2 SVGAGI (reference sequence).

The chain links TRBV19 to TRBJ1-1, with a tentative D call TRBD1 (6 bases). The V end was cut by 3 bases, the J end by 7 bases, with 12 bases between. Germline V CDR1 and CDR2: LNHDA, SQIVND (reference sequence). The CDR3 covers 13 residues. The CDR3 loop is CASSIWGLGEAFF. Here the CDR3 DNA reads TGTGCCAGTAGTATTTGGGGGCTGGGTGAAGCTTTCTTT.

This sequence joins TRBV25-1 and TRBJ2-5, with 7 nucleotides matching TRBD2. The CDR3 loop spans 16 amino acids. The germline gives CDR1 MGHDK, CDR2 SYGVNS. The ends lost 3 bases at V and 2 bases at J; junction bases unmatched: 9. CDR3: CASSDRRLAAQETQYF. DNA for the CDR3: TGTGCCAGCAGTGACCGCCGACTAGCCGCGCAAGAGACCCAGTACTTC.

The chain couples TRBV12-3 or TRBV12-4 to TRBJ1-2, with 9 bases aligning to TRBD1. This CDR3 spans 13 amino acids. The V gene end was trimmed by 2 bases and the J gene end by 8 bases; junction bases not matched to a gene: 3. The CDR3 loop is CASSLRQGGGYTF. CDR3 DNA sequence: TGTGCCAGCAGTTTAAGACAGGGGGGCGGCTACACCTTC.

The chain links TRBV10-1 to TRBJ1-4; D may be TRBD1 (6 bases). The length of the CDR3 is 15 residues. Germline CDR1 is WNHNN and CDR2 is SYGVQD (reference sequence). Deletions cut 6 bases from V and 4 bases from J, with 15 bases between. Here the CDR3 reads CASSAGQTNNEKLFF. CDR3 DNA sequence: TGCGCCAGCAGCGCCGGACAGACAAATAATGAAAAACTGTTTTTT.

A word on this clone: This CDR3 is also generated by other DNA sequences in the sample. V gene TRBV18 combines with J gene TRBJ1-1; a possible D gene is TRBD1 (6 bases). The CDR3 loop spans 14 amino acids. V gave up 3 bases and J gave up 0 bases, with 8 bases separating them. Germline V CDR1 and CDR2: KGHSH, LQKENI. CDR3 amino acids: CASSPQGLNTEAFF. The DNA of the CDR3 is TGTGCCAGCTCACCCCAGGGGTTGAACACTGAAGCTTTCTTT.

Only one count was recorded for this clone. The CDR3 loop is CASSSRLSYEQYF. The CDR3 DNA reads TGTGCCAGCAGCTCCCGTCTGTCCTACGAGCAGTACTTC. The chain combines TRBV7-8 with TRBJ2-7; D unclear. V shed 4 bases and J shed 1 base, with 8 bases lying between them. Germline assignment: CDR1 SGHVS and CDR2 FQNEAQ. The CDR3 is 13 residues long. Full variable domain (remainder filled in from reference TRBV7-8 and TRBJ2-7): GAGVSQSPRYKVAKRGQDVALRCDPISGHVSLFWYQQALGQGPEFLTYFQNEAQLDKSGLPSDRFFAERPEGSVSTLKIQRTQQEDSAVYLCASSSRLSYEQYFGPGTRLTVT.

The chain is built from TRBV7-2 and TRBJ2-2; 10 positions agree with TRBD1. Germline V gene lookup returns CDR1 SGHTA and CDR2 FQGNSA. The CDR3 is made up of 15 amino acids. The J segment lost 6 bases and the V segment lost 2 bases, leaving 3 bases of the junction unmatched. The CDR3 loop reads CASSLLTGGSGELFF. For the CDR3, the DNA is TGTGCCAGCAGCTTACTGACAGGGGGCTCCGGGGAGCTGTTTTTT.

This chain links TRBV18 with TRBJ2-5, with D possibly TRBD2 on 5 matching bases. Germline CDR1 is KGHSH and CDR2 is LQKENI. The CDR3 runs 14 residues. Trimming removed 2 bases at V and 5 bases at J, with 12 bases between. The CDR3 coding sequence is TGTGCCAGCTCACCAATTCTCGGGGAGGAGACCCAGTACTTC. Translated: CASSPILGEETQYF.

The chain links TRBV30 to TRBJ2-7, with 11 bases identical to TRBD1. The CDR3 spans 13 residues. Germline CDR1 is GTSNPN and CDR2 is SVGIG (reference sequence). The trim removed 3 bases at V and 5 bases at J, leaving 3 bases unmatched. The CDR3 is CAWRWTGGHEQYF. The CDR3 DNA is TGTGCCTGGAGGTGGACAGGGGGCCACGAGCAGTACTTC.

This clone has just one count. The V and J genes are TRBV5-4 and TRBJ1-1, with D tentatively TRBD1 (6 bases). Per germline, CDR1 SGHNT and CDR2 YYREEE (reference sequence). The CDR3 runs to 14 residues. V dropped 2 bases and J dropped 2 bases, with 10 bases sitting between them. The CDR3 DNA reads TGTGCCAGCAGCTTAGGACAGATCAACACTGAAGCTTTCTTT. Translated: CASSLGQINTEAFF.

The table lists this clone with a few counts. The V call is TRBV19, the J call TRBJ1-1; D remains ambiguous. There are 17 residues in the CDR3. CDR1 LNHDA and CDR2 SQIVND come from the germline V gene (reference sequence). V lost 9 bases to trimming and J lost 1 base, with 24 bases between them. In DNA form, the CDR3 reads TGTGCCAGCAAACCCCACCCTAGGCCCGGAACGAACACTGAAGCTTTCTTT. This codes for CASKPHPRPGTNTEAFF.

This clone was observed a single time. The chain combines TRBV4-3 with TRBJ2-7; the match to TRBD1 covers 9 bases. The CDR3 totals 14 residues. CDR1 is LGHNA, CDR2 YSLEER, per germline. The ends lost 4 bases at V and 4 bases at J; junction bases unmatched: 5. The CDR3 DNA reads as TGCGCCAGCAGCCGGGGGACAGGGATGTACGAGCAGTACTTC. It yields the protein CASSRGTGMYEQYF.

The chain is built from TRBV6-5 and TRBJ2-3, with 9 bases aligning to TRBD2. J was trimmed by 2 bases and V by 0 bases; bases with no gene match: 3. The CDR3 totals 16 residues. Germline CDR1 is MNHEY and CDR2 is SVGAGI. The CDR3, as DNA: TGTGCCAGCAGTTACTCGCTAGCGGGGACCACAGATACGCAGTATTTT. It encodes CASSYSLAGTTDTQYF.

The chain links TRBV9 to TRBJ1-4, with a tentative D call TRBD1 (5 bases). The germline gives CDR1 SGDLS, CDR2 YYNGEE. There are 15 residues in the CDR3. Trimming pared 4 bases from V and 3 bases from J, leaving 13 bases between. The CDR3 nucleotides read TGTGCCAGCAGCCCATTGGGGCGACCTAATGAAAAACTGTTTTTT. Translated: CASSPLGRPNEKLFF.

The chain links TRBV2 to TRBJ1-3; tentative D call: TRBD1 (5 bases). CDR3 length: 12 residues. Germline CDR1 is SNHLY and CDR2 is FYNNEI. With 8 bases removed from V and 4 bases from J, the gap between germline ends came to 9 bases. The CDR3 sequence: CASQGSGNTIYF. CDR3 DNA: TGTGCCAGCCAGGGTTCCGGAAACACCATATATTTT.

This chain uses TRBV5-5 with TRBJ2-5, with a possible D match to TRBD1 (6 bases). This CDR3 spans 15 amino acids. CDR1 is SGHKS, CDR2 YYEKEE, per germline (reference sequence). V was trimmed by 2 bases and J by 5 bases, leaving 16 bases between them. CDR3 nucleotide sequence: TGTGCCAGCAGCTTAGAACAGGGTCCCGGGGAGACCCAGTACTTC. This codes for CASSLEQGPGETQYF.